Below are 21 T cell receptor beta chains sequenced from a single sample in a study of spatial heterogeneity in lung cancer. Each CDR3 protein is one row after TCRdb ran MiXCR on the 5' RACE reads. The table lists 39,000 or so distinct CDR3 sequences, roughly 10% of them singletons. The time point here: blood at routine non-recurrence follow-up after resection. The sequencing used PBMCs, collected at follow-up. The receptor source for this set is a female donor with early-stage non-small cell lung cancer.

Comment on this clonotype: At one boundary the junction diverges from the germline segment, which might be a read error. J is TRBJ2-5 and V is TRBV18; possible D gene TRBD2, 5 bases. CDR3 length: 14 amino acids. Germline CDR1 is KGHSH and CDR2 is LQKENI. This CDR3 reads CASSRSAEGETLYF. DNA of the CDR3: TGTGCCAGCTCACGCTCCGCCGAGGGTGAGACCCTGTACTTC.

This clonotype has ten or more counts. The gene calls are TRBV7-2 and TRBJ2-7, with unresolved D. V lost 4 bases and J 1 base, leaving 5 bases between the germline ends. This CDR3 has 12 amino acids. Germline values: CDR1 SGHTA, CDR2 FQGNSA. CDR3 sequence: CASSYNSYEQYF. DNA of the CDR3: TGTGCCAGCAGCTACAATTCCTACGAGCAGTACTTC. Drawing the rest from reference TRBV7-2 and TRBJ2-7, the complete variable domain is GAGVSQSPSNKVTEKGKDVELRCDPISGHTALYWYRQSLGQGLEFLIYFQGNSAPDKSGLPSDRFSAERTGGSVSTLTIQRTQQEDSAVYLCASSYNSYEQYFGPGTRLTVT.

This clonotype was observed at least ten times. The CDR3 DNA is TGTGCCAGCAGCCAAGTTTCTAGCGGGTTCTCCTACAATGAGCAGTTCTTC. It is translated as CASSQVSSGFSYNEQFF. This chain links TRBV3-1 with TRBJ2-1; 8 nucleotides agree with TRBD2. The ends lost 1 base at V and 0 bases at J; junction bases unmatched: 5. Germline CDR1 LGHDT, CDR2 YNNKEL (reference sequence). The CDR3 is 17 residues long.

The chain employs TRBV19 and TRBJ2-1; 7 bases fit TRBD1. CDR1 is LNHDA, CDR2 SQIVND, per germline (reference sequence). This CDR3 is built from 16 residues. V lost 6 bases to trimming and J lost 7 bases; unmatched junction nucleotides: 15. CDR3 loop: CASSSGIGGPVNEQFF. The DNA of the CDR3 is TGTGCCAGTAGCTCCGGGATAGGGGGCCCAGTGAATGAGCAGTTCTTC. The whole variable domain, remainder taken from reference TRBV19 and TRBJ2-1, is DGGITQSPKYLFRKEGQNVTLSCEQNLNHDAMYWYRQDPGQGLRLIYYSQIVNDFQKGDIAEGYSVSREKKESFPLTVTSAQKNPTAFYLCASSSGIGGPVNEQFFGPGTRLTVL.

This clonotype was found many times. V usage is TRBV4-1 and J usage is TRBJ2-7, with 8 nucleotides matching TRBD2. The germline gives CDR1 MGHRA, CDR2 YSYEKL. CDR3 length: 16 amino acids. V shed 1 base, J shed 2 bases, and the junction held 7 bases outside the gene matches. The CDR3 DNA sequence: TGCGCCAGCAGCCAAGGGACTAGCAGAATAACCTACGAGCAGTACTTC. Its protein is CASSQGTSRITYEQYF.

This clonotype was picked up a small number of times. The rearrangement links TRBV12-3 or TRBV12-4 to TRBJ1-6; TRBD1 aligns across 7 bases. Trimming at V came to 5 bases and at J to 7 bases, leaving 8 bases not matched to a gene. This CDR3 comprises 15 residues. CDR3 sequence reads: CASSPTSGGNSPLHF. For the CDR3, the DNA is TGTGCCAGCAGTCCGACCTCAGGGGGAAATTCACCCCTCCACTTT.

This clonotype was counted ten times or more. In nucleotides, the CDR3 is TGTGCCAGTACGGGGGCATCCAAAAACATTCAGTACTTC. Translation gives CASTGASKNIQYF. The J gene is TRBJ2-4, the V gene TRBV19; D is tentatively TRBD1 or TRBD2 (6 bases each). CDR1 is LNHDA, CDR2 SQIVND, per germline (reference sequence). This CDR3 contains 13 residues. V lost 7 bases and J 2 bases, leaving 9 bases between the germline ends. Together with reference TRBV19 and TRBJ2-4, the CDR3 gives the full variable domain: DGGITQSPKYLFRKEGQNVTLSCEQNLNHDAMYWYRQDPGQGLRLIYYSQIVNDFQKGDIAEGYSVSREKKESFPLTVTSAQKNPTAFYLCASTGASKNIQYFGAGTRLSVL.

This clonotype was counted a few times. V is TRBV28 and J is TRBJ2-7; 11 bases line up with TRBD2. CDR1 and CDR2 from the germline V gene are MDHEN and SYDVKM. V dropped 5 bases and J dropped 6; count of bases not matched to a gene: 6. The CDR3 contains 14 residues. The CDR3 is CASSILAGAGEQYF. CDR3 sequence (DNA): TGTGCCAGCAGTATACTAGCGGGGGCAGGCGAGCAGTACTTC. Full variable domain (rest looked up from reference TRBV28 and TRBJ2-7): DVKVTQSSRYLVKRTGEKVFLECVQDMDHENMFWYRQDPGLGLRLIYFSYDVKMKEKGDIPEGYSVSREKKERFSLILESASTNQTSMYLCASSILAGAGEQYFGPGTRLTVT.

This clonotype occurred many times. V is TRBV2 and J is TRBJ1-3; possible D gene TRBD1, 5 bases. The V gene lost 8 bases and the J gene lost 0 bases, with 8 bases spanning the gap. CDR3 length: 13 amino acids. Germline CDR1 reads SNHLY; CDR2 reads FYNNEI. The CDR3 coding sequence is TGTGCCAGCGAGGACATCTCTGGAAACACCATATATTTT. This translates into CASEDISGNTIYF.

This clonotype showed up just a few times. CDR3 DNA: TGTGCCACCAGAAGGGAACGGAGCGGGGAGAACACCGGGGAGCTGTTTTTT. It translates to CATRRERSGENTGELFF. The V gene is TRBV15, the J gene TRBJ2-2; 7 nucleotides line up with TRBD2. This CDR3 comprises 17 residues. CDR1 is LNHNV, CDR2 YYDKDF, per germline (reference sequence). Losses at the gene ends were 6 bases for V and 1 base for J; bases not matched to a gene: 11.

This clonotype was seen repeatedly, ten times or more. The V gene is TRBV10-1, the J gene TRBJ1-1; D might be TRBD1 (6 bases). The CDR3 runs to 12 residues. Germline CDR1 reads WNHNN; CDR2 reads SYGVQD (reference sequence). CDR3 amino acids: CARIGGNTEAFF. CDR3 bases: TGCGCGCGAATAGGGGGGAACACTGAAGCTTTCTTT.

Comment on this clonotype: Possible read error: a much larger clone is one base away. J is TRBJ2-1 and V is TRBV5-1; D call uncertain. Germline-derived CDR1 and CDR2 are SGHRS and YFSETQ. This CDR3 region has 15 residues. The CDR3 DNA reads TGCGCCAGCAGCGCCCACAAGAAACCCTACAATGATCAGTTCTTC. It translates to CASSAHKKPYNDQFF.

The table lists this clonotype with a few counts. V and J are TRBV29-1 and TRBJ1-4; TRBD1 might be the D (5 bases). This CDR3 has 10 residues. The germline V gene has CDR1 SQVTM and CDR2 ANQGSEA. The CDR3 loop is CSAGSEKLFF. The CDR3 bases are TGCAGTGCAGGGAGTGAAAAACTGTTTTTT.

This clonotype appeared many times. The rearrangement uses TRBV5-1 and TRBJ1-1; D perhaps matches TRBD1 (6 bases). Trimming removed 5 bases from V and 0 bases from J, with 14 bases in between. Germline V lookup: CDR1 SGHRS, CDR2 YFSETQ. There are 15 residues in the CDR3. The CDR3 region is CASSFGTGMNTEAFF. CDR3 nucleotides: TGCGCCAGCAGTTTCGGTACAGGGATGAACACTGAAGCTTTCTTT. Variable domain in full (rest from reference TRBV5-1 and TRBJ1-1): KAGVTQTPRYLIKTRGQQVTLSCSPISGHRSVSWYQQTPGQGLQFLFEYFSETQRNKGNFPGRFSGRQFSNSRSEMNVSTLELGDSALYLCASSFGTGMNTEAFFGQGTRLTVV.

This clonotype was seen many times. For the CDR3, the DNA is TGCAGTGCTGTGGAGATCAACGAGCAGTACTTC. The encoded protein is CSAVEINEQYF. The chain links TRBV20-1 to TRBJ2-7, with D unresolved. CDR1 is DFQATT, CDR2 SNEGSKA, per germline (reference sequence). The V end lost 5 bases, the J end lost 5 bases, and 10 bases lay between the germline ends. This CDR3 spans 11 amino acids.

The V gene is TRBV5-1, the J gene TRBJ2-7, with TRBD2 identical over 8 bases. The CDR3 covers 15 residues. V lost 0 bases, J lost 6 bases, and 8 bases stayed unmatched. Per the germline V gene, CDR1 is SGHRS and CDR2 is YFSETQ. The CDR3 DNA is TGCGCCAGCAGCTTGGCCGGGGACGGGAGGGCCGAGCAGTACTTC. Protein product: CASSLAGDGRAEQYF.

CDR3 in amino acids: CATRDTQYEQYF. DNA for the CDR3: TGTGCCACCAGGGACACCCAGTACGAGCAGTACTTC. V usage is TRBV19 and J usage is TRBJ2-7, with a possible D match to TRBD1 (6 bases). Trimming stripped 10 bases from V and 4 bases from J, with 14 bases between. The CDR3 length is 12 residues. CDR1 and CDR2 (germline): LNHDA, SQIVND (reference sequence).

CDR3 loop: CSARGGQGFGGYTF. The CDR3 DNA sequence: TGCAGTGCTAGAGGAGGGCAGGGGTTCGGCGGCTACACCTTC. The chain recombines TRBV20-1 with TRBJ1-2, with D perhaps matching TRBD1 (6 bases). The CDR3 is 14 amino acids. Per germline, CDR1 DFQATT and CDR2 SNEGSKA (reference sequence). Trimming cost V 1 base and J 8 bases, with 17 bases left between them.

As for this clonotype: The junction differs from germline at one of its ends, possibly a read error. The J gene is TRBJ2-3, the V gene TRBV5-1; D unresolved. This CDR3 comprises 13 residues. Per germline, CDR1 SGHRS and CDR2 YFSETQ. Here the CDR3 reads CASTLFSTDTQYF. The CDR3, as DNA: TGCGCCAGCACCTTGTTTTCCACAGATACGCAGTATTTT.

Ten or more counts support this clonotype. The V call is TRBV6-2 or TRBV6-3, the J call TRBJ2-7, with D perhaps TRBD1 (5 bases). CDR1 and CDR2 (germline): MNHEY, SVGEGT. The CDR3 is made up of 14 amino acids. The V end was cut by 1 base, the J end by 5 bases, with 12 bases between. CDR3 nucleotides: TGTGCCAGCAGTTACTTCCCACAGGAGCACGAGCAGTACTTC. It codes for CASSYFPQEHEQYF.

The rearrangement uses TRBV7-2 and TRBJ2-3, with 8 positions matching TRBD2. From germline, CDR1 is SGHTA and CDR2 FQGNSA. With V trimmed by 5 bases and J by 1 base, 8 bases remained unmatched. The CDR3 is 16 residues long. The CDR3 here is CASSRPAGARTDTQYF. In nucleotides, the CDR3 is TGTGCCAGCAGCCGCCCAGCGGGGGCCCGCACAGATACGCAGTATTTT. Together with reference TRBV7-2 and TRBJ2-3, the CDR3 gives the full variable domain: GAGVSQSPSNKVTEKGKDVELRCDPISGHTALYWYRQSLGQGLEFLIYFQGNSAPDKSGLPSDRFSAERTGGSVSTLTIQRTQQEDSAVYLCASSRPAGARTDTQYFGPGTRLTVL.